One and the same sample provided the 30 T cell receptor beta chains below, sequenced in a study of T cell responses to AZD1222 COVID-19 vaccine. The data were produced by immunoSEQ multiplex PCR, yet TCRdb's version contains in-frame clones alone and is incomplete. Of 90,000 to 150,000 clones listed, around 90% are singletons. The sequenced sample was peripheral blood, obtained 28 days after the second dose of the MenACWY control vaccine. The receptors were sampled from an adult who received the MenACWY meningococcal vaccine as a control.

The J gene is TRBJ1-5, the V gene TRBV19; D gene unclear. V gave up 5 bases and J gave up 0 bases, with 8 bases separating them. The CDR3 totals 14 residues. Germline CDR1 LNHDA, CDR2 SQIVND (reference sequence). The CDR3: CASSLDTSNQPQHF. Written as DNA, the CDR3 is TGTGCCAGTAGTCTCGACACTAGCAATCAGCCCCAGCATTTT.

The chain uses TRBV10-2 and TRBJ1-2, with 9 bases matching TRBD1. Germline V lookup: CDR1 WSHSY, CDR2 SAAADI. This CDR3 comprises 15 residues. Trimming at V came to 0 bases and at J to 6 bases, leaving 5 bases not matched to a gene. Written as DNA, the CDR3 is TGCGCCAGCAGTGAGTCGAAGGGACAGGGACATGGCTACACCTTC. The encoded protein is CASSESKGQGHGYTF.

The V gene is TRBV3-1 (or the pseudogene TRBV3-2), the J gene TRBJ1-6; 7 positions match TRBD1. Per germline, CDR1 LGHDT and CDR2 YNNKEL (reference sequence). With 1 base clipped from V and 7 bases from J, the junction kept 4 bases outside the gene matches. This CDR3 comprises 15 residues. CDR3 nucleotides: TGTGCCAGCAGCCAAGGGGACAGAAACAATTCACCCCTCCACTTT. Residues: CASSQGDRNNSPLHF.

This chain joins TRBV19 and TRBJ2-1; no definite D call. Trimming removed 5 bases from V and 6 bases from J, with 8 bases in between. The germline V gene encodes CDR1 LNHDA and CDR2 SQIVND (reference sequence). CDR3 length: 12 amino acids. The CDR3 DNA reads as TGTGCCAGTAGTCTCCAAGGCAATGAGCAGTTCTTC. This gives the protein CASSLQGNEQFF. Complete variable domain (other parts from reference TRBV19 and TRBJ2-1): DGGITQSPKYLFRKEGQNVTLSCEQNLNHDAMYWYRQDPGQGLRLIYYSQIVNDFQKGDIAEGYSVSREKKESFPLTVTSAQKNPTAFYLCASSLQGNEQFFGPGTRLTVL.

This chain uses TRBV5-1 with TRBJ1-6; weak D call: TRBD1 (6 bases). CDR1 and CDR2 from the germline V gene are SGHRS and YFSETQ. The CDR3 sequence is 16 residues long. The V end was cut by 4 bases, the J end by 8 bases, with 19 bases between. CDR3 coding DNA: TGCGCCAGCAGCCCGAATACAGGGTTTGGGGATTCACCCCTCCACTTT. Protein sequence: CASSPNTGFGDSPLHF.

This clone was found once. The chain joins TRBV5-5 to TRBJ1-1; D ambiguous. Trimming removed 1 base at V and 0 bases at J, with 10 bases between. The CDR3 has 15 amino acids. Germline V gives CDR1 SGHKS, CDR2 YYEKEE (reference sequence). CDR3 protein: CASSLTAGLNTEAFF. Here the CDR3 DNA reads TGTGCCAGCAGCTTGACGGCGGGTCTGAACACTGAAGCTTTCTTT.

The rearrangement uses TRBV29-1 and TRBJ2-3; a possible D gene is TRBD2 (5 bases). Germline assignment: CDR1 SQVTM and CDR2 ANQGSEA. V lost 6 bases to trimming and J lost 4 bases, with 14 bases between them. The CDR3 runs 13 residues. In nucleotides, the CDR3 is TGCAGCGTCCTACTAGGCTTCGCAGATACGCAGTATTTT. Encoded protein: CSVLLGFADTQYF.

V usage is TRBV11-1 and J usage is TRBJ2-3; D call uncertain. Trimming took 5 bases from V and 2 from J, leaving 8 bases between them. Germline values: CDR1 SGHAT, CDR2 FQDESV (reference sequence). CDR3 size: 13 residues. The CDR3 DNA sequence: TGTGCCAGCAGCCCACGGTACACAGATACGCAGTATTTT. It codes for CASSPRYTDTQYF.

The chain combines TRBV11-2 with TRBJ2-5; TRBD2 agrees at 14 bases. CDR1 is SGHAT and CDR2 is FQNNGV in the germline V gene. The CDR3 is 17 residues long. V lost 4 bases, J lost 2 bases, and 6 bases stayed unmatched. The CDR3 coding sequence is TGTGCCAGCAGCTCCCGGACTAGCGGGGGGCCACAAGAGACCCAGTACTTC. This encodes CASSSRTSGGPQETQYF.

This chain connects TRBV6-5 to TRBJ2-7, with D possibly being TRBD1 or TRBD2 (5 bases each). The CDR3 has 13 amino acids. V shed 6 bases and J shed 3 bases, with 12 bases lying between them. The germline V gene encodes CDR1 MNHEY and CDR2 SVGAGI. The CDR3 is CASRSGTIYEQYF. Here the CDR3 DNA reads TGTGCCAGCAGGTCCGGGACCATCTACGAGCAGTACTTC.

This chain joins TRBV5-4 and TRBJ2-7, with 7 bases identical to TRBD1. The CDR3 loop spans 15 amino acids. Trimming removed 4 bases from V and 4 bases from J; junction bases left unmatched: 11. Germline V gene sequence: CDR1 SGHNT, CDR2 YYREEE (reference sequence). This CDR3 is CASSRGGDRSYEQYF. The DNA for the CDR3 is TGTGCCAGCAGCCGGGGTGGGGACAGATCATACGAGCAGTACTTC.

The V call is TRBV7-8, the J call TRBJ1-1, with D possibly TRBD1 on 6 matching bases. The V end was cut by 5 bases, the J end by 9 bases, with 16 bases between. From germline, CDR1 is SGHVS and CDR2 FQNEAQ. The CDR3 contains 13 residues. The CDR3, as DNA: TGTGCCAGCAGCACAGGGCCTGCAGAGCAAGCTTTCTTT. Amino acids: CASSTGPAEQAFF. Looking up the rest from reference TRBV7-8 and TRBJ1-1 gives the full variable domain: GAGVSQSPRYKVAKRGQDVALRCDPISGHVSLFWYQQALGQGPEFLTYFQNEAQLDKSGLPSDRFFAERPEGSVSTLKIQRTQQEDSAVYLCASSTGPAEQAFFGQGTRLTVV.

This sequence joins TRBV6-5 and TRBJ1-2; 7 bases fit TRBD1. CDR3 length equals 16 residues. The J segment lost 3 bases and the V segment lost 0 bases, leaving 7 bases of the junction unmatched. CDR1 is MNHEY and CDR2 is SVGAGI in the germline V gene. CDR3 sequence: CASSYSHGQAYYGYTF. CDR3 bases: TGTGCCAGCAGTTACTCCCACGGACAGGCCTACTATGGCTACACCTTC.

Here the CDR3 reads CASADFLSYNEQFF. CDR3 bases: TGTGCCAGCGCGGACTTCCTCTCCTACAATGAGCAGTTCTTC. J is TRBJ2-1 and V is TRBV27; D may be TRBD2 (5 bases). The CDR3 length is 14 residues. Trimming cost V 8 bases and J 0 bases, with 11 bases left between them. The V gene's germline CDR1 is MNHEY and CDR2 SMNVEV (reference sequence).

In its sample, this clone was seen a few times. The gene calls are TRBV6-6 and TRBJ1-2; D is undetermined. Germline assignment: CDR1 MNHNY and CDR2 SVGAGI (reference sequence). The V end was cut by 2 bases, the J end by 3 bases, with 13 bases between. CDR3 size: 15 residues. CDR3 in amino acids: CASSYRLLGDYGYTF. CDR3 nucleotide sequence: TGTGCCAGCAGTTACAGGCTCTTAGGAGACTATGGCTACACCTTC.

The chain couples TRBV7-8 to TRBJ2-7; 7 nucleotides agree with TRBD1. The CDR3 loop spans 15 amino acids. CDR1 and CDR2 from the germline V gene are SGHVS and FQNEAQ. The V gene end was trimmed by 5 bases and the J gene end by 0 bases; junction bases not matched to a gene: 7. In DNA, the CDR3 is TGTGCCAGCAGCCCGAATAACAGGGGCTCCTACGAGCAGTACGTC. This translates into CASSPNNRGSYEQYV.

This sequence joins TRBV11-1 and TRBJ1-1, with 7 nucleotides matching TRBD1. The CDR3 sequence is 15 residues long. V lost 5 bases, J lost 5 bases, and 11 bases stayed unmatched. The germline V gene has CDR1 SGHAT and CDR2 FQDESV (reference sequence). CDR3 nucleotides: TGTGCCAGCAGCGGAGGAAAGGGGGCTAGGACTGAAGCTTTCTTT. As protein: CASSGGKGARTEAFF.

The chain combines TRBV4-3 with TRBJ1-4; D remains unclear. Germline V gene data show CDR1 as LGHNA and CDR2 as YSLEER. The CDR3 runs to 15 residues. V lost 1 base and J 3 bases, leaving 9 bases between the germline ends. CDR3 in amino acids: CASSQVGRSNEKLFF. The CDR3, as DNA: TGCGCCAGCAGCCAAGTCGGACGGTCTAATGAAAAACTGTTTTTT.

This clone was seen just once. The rearrangement uses TRBV28 and TRBJ1-1, with D tentatively TRBD1 (5 bases). V was clipped by 9 bases and J by 5 bases, with 22 bases between them. This CDR3 has 15 amino acids. Germline CDR1 reads MDHEN; CDR2 reads SYDVKM. The CDR3 region is CASRSRENGWTEAFF. The CDR3 coding sequence is TGTGCCAGTAGATCCAGGGAAAACGGATGGACTGAAGCTTTCTTT.

This clone was observed a few times. This sample includes further DNA sequences coding for the same CDR3. The rearrangement links TRBV2 to TRBJ1-5; 7 bases line up with TRBD1. This CDR3 has 14 amino acids. CDR1 and CDR2 from the germline V gene are SNHLY and FYNNEI. With 3 bases clipped from V and 7 bases from J, the junction kept 6 bases outside the gene matches. CDR3 coding DNA: TGTGCCAGCAGTGAGTGGCAGGGGGTCCAGCCCCAGCATTTT. This sequence encodes CASSEWQGVQPQHF.

J is TRBJ2-3 and V is TRBV7-2; D gene unclear. The CDR3 loop spans 15 amino acids. V shed 1 base and J shed 8 bases, with 16 bases lying between them. Germline V lookup: CDR1 SGHTA, CDR2 FQGNSA. The CDR3 region has the DNA TGTGCCAGCAGCTTAGGTTCGTCGGCAGAAGGTACGCAGTATTTT. Residues: CASSLGSSAEGTQYF.

The rearrangement joins TRBV12-3 or TRBV12-4 to TRBJ1-1; 8 bases match TRBD1. CDR3 length equals 13 residues. V shed 3 bases and J 11 bases; nucleotides not matched to a gene: 8. The CDR3 DNA reads as TGTGCCAGCAGTTTGCGGACAGGGCAGTTGGCTTTCTTT. Translating gives CASSLRTGQLAFF.

This sequence joins TRBV19 and TRBJ1-1, with D maybe TRBD1 (6 bases). The V gene lost 2 bases and the J gene lost 0 bases, with 13 bases spanning the gap. The CDR3 length is 16 residues. Germline CDR1 is LNHDA and CDR2 is SQIVND (reference sequence). CDR3 amino acids: CASSINRDIMNTEAFF. For the CDR3, the DNA is TGTGCCAGTAGTATAAATAGGGACATTATGAACACTGAAGCTTTCTTT.

The rearrangement joins TRBV14 to TRBJ2-3, with D maybe TRBD1 (5 bases). V was pared by 6 bases and J by 3 bases, with 10 bases between. Looked up from germline, CDR1 is SGHDN and CDR2 is FVKESK. This CDR3 is built from 13 residues. CDR3 amino acids: CASRRQLTDTQYF. In nucleotides, the CDR3 is TGTGCCAGCAGGAGACAGCTAACAGATACGCAGTATTTT.

The chain carries TRBV3-1 (or the pseudogene TRBV3-2) and TRBJ2-4; D is undetermined. Looked up from germline, CDR1 is LGHDT and CDR2 is YNNKEL (reference sequence). V lost 0 bases, J lost 7 bases, and 10 bases lay in between. The CDR3 is 14 amino acids. The CDR3 loop reads CASSQDPVGNIQYF. The CDR3 DNA is TGTGCCAGCAGCCAAGACCCTGTGGGTAACATTCAGTACTTC.

V is TRBV28 and J is TRBJ1-2; tentative D call: TRBD1 (6 bases). CDR1 and CDR2 (germline): MDHEN, SYDVKM. V was shortened by 8 bases and J by 4 bases, with 20 bases between the two germline ends. The CDR3 has 15 residues. The CDR3 DNA reads TGTGCCAGCGCTATCCGGTCGGGGGCGATCTATGGCTACACCTTC. Protein: CASAIRSGAIYGYTF.

The chain joins TRBV14 to TRBJ2-7; D is perhaps TRBD1 (6 bases). Germline V gene data show CDR1 as SGHDN and CDR2 as FVKESK. The CDR3 covers 15 residues. Trimming shortened V by 5 bases and J by 0 bases, and 14 bases separated the two germline ends. The DNA for the CDR3 is TGTGCCAGCAGCAAAATACAGGGAGCCTCCTACGAGCAGTACTTC. Encoded protein: CASSKIQGASYEQYF.

The chain recombines TRBV7-9 with TRBJ1-4, with unresolved D. Per the germline V gene, CDR1 is SEHNR and CDR2 is FQNEAQ (reference sequence). The CDR3 is 13 residues long. Trimming shortened V by 2 bases and J by 5 bases, and 6 bases separated the two germline ends. The CDR3 region is CASSLSPNEKLFF. Written as DNA, the CDR3 is TGTGCCAGCAGCTTAAGTCCGAATGAAAAACTGTTTTTT.

The chain is built from TRBV19 and TRBJ1-4, with D possibly matching TRBD1 (5 bases). Trimming removed 3 bases at V and 1 base at J, with 9 bases between. The CDR3 is made up of 15 amino acids. Per germline, CDR1 LNHDA and CDR2 SQIVND (reference sequence). In nucleotides, the CDR3 is TGTGCCAGTAGTATCCAGGGAAGAACTAATGAAAAACTGTTTTTT. Its protein is CASSIQGRTNEKLFF.

The rearrangement uses TRBV11-3 and TRBJ2-1; 9 bases map to TRBD2. The CDR3 has 14 amino acids. Trimming cost V 6 bases and J 6 bases; bases outside gene matches: 6. CDR1 SGHNT and CDR2 YENEEA come from the germline V gene. The CDR3: CASSCIAGVNEQFF. The CDR3 region has the DNA TGTGCCAGCAGTTGTATAGCGGGGGTCAATGAGCAGTTCTTC.